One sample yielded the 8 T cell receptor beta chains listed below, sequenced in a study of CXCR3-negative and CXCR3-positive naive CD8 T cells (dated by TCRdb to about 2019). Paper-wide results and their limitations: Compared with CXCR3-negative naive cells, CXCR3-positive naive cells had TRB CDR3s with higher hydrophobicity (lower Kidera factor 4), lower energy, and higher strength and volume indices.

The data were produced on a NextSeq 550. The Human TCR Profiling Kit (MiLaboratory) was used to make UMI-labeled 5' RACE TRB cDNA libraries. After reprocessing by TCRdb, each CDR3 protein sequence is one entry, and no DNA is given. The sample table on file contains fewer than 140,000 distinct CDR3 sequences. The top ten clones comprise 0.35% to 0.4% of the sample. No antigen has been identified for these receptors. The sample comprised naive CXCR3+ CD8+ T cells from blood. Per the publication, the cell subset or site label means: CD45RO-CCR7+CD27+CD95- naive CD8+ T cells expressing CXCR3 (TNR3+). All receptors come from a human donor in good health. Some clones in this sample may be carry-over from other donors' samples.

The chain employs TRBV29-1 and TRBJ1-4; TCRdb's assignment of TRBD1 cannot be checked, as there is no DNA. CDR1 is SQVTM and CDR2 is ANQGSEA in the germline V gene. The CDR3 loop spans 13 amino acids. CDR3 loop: CSVEPPEEEKLFF.

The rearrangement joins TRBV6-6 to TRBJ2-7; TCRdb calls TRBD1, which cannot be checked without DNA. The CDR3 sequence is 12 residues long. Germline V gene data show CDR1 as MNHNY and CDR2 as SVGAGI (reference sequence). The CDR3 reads CASGVGGYEQYF.

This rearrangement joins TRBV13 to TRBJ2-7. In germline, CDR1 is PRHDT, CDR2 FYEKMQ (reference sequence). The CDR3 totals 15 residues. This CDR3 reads CASSLGAGRTYEQYF.

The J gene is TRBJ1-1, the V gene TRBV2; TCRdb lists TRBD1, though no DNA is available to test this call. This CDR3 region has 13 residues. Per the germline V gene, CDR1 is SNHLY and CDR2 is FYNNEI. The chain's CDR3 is CASKGRVDTEAFF.

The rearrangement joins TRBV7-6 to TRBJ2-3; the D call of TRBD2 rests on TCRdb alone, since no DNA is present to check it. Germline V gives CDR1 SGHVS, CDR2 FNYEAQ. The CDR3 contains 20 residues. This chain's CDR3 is CASSLDPAGGPETSTDTQYF.

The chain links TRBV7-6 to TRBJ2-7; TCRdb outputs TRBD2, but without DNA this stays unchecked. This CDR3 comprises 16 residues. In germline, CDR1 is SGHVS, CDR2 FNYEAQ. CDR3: CASSLPEASSSYEQYF.

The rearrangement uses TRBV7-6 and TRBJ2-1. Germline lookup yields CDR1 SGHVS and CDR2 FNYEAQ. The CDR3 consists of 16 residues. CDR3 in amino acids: CASSWESGFSYNEQFF.

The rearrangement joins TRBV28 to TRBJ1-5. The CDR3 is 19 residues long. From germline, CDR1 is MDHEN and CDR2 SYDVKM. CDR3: CASRLRGGEMVLSNQPQHF.